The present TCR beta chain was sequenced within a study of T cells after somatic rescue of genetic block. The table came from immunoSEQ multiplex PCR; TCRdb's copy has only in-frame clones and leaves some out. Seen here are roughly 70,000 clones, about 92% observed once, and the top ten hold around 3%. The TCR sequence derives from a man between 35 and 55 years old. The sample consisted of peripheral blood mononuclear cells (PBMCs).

In DNA, the CDR3 is TGTGCCAGCAGCTCGGGATTGCAAGAGACCCAGTACTTC. It is translated as CASSSGLQETQYF. J is TRBJ2-5 and V is TRBV7-7; D is possibly TRBD2 (5 bases). The CDR3 has 13 residues. Between the trimmed V and J ends, which lost 4 bases and 2 bases, there was a span of 8 bases. CDR1 and CDR2 from the germline V gene are SSHAT and FNYEAQ (reference sequence).